The TCR beta chain under discussion was sequenced for a study of OX40 agonist ivuxolimab in advanced cancers. The V gene lost 4 bases and the J gene lost 0 bases, with 10 bases spanning the gap. This CDR3 contains 15 residues. The V gene's germline CDR1 is SGHVS and CDR2 FNYEAQ. Assay used: immunoSEQ multiplex PCR; TCRdb lists only in-frame clones, some missing. The profile covers fewer than 35,000 clones, with around 90% appearing a single time and 58% taken by the ten largest. The rearrangement links TRBV7-6 to TRBJ1-3, with D uncertain. Sample: CD4+ or CD8+ T cells sorted from blood, taken in a trial of the OX40 agonist ivuxolimab. The TCR comes from an adult with an advanced solid tumor such as melanoma, head and neck, liver or kidney cancer. The DNA for the CDR3 is TGTGCCAGCAGCTCAGGAGCCTACTCTGGAAACACCATATATTTT. Protein product: CASSSGAYSGNTIYF.